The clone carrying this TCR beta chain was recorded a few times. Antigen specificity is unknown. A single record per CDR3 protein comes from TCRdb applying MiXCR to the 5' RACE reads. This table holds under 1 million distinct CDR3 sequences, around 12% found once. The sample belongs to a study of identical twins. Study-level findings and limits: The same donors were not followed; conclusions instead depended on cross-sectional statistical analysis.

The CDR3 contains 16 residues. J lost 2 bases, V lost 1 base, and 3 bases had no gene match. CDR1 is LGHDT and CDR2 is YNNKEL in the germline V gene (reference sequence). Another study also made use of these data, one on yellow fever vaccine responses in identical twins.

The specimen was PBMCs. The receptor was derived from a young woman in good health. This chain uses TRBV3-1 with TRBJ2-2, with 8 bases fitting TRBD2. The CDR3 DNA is TGTGCCAGCAGCCAAGTCACTAGCGGTAACACCGGGGAGCTGTTTTTT. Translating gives CASSQVTSGNTGELFF.